This entry lists 31 T cell receptor beta chains sequenced from one sample in a study of blood T cell repertoires in COVID-19. Sequencing used immunoSEQ multiplex PCR; TCRdb keeps in-frame clones, though not all of them. This table has 250,000 to 300,000 clones, approximately 86% appearing once. The sample comprised PBMCs or T cells enriched from blood (not recorded which). These receptors all come from a woman in her twenties or thirties who had recovered from COVID-19.

The V call is TRBV11-3, the J call TRBJ2-7, with D maybe TRBD2 (5 bases). CDR3 length equals 12 residues. The germline V and J ends were trimmed by 3 bases and 6 bases, with 9 bases remaining between them. Germline CDR1 SGHNT, CDR2 YENEEA. CDR3 sequence: CASSFGMLEQYF. The CDR3 DNA is TGTGCCAGCAGCTTCGGGATGCTCGAGCAGTACTTC.

This CDR3 reads CASSLEFRFGRGGNTIYF. CDR3 in DNA: TGTGCCAGCAGCTTGGAGTTCCGGTTCGGAAGGGGGGGAAACACCATATATTTT. The rearrangement joins TRBV5-8 to TRBJ1-3, with D possibly TRBD1 on 6 matching bases. V was pared by 0 bases and J by 4 bases, with 20 bases between. CDR1 is SGHTS and CDR2 is YDEGEE in the germline V gene. The CDR3 is made up of 18 amino acids. Looking up the rest from reference TRBV5-8 and TRBJ1-3 gives the full variable domain: EAGVTQSPTHLIKTRGQQATLRCSPISGHTSVYWYQQALGLGLQFLLWYDEGEERNRGNFPPRFSGRQFPNYSSELNVNALELEDSALYLCASSLEFRFGRGGNTIYFGEGSWLTVV.

The chain links TRBV19 to TRBJ1-2; TRBD1 matches 8 bases. The J segment lost 8 bases and the V segment lost 5 bases, leaving 7 bases of the junction unmatched. Germline CDR1 reads LNHDA; CDR2 reads SQIVND (reference sequence). The CDR3 totals 13 residues. The CDR3: CASSPTGAYGYTF. The CDR3 DNA sequence: TGTGCCAGTAGTCCGACAGGGGCTTACGGCTACACCTTC.

Notes on this clone: One end of the junction is discordant with germline, which a read error may explain. This sample includes further DNA sequences coding for the same CDR3. The chain uses TRBV20-1 and TRBJ1-1, with D possibly TRBD1 on 5 matching bases. Looked up from germline, CDR1 is DFQATT and CDR2 is SNEGSKA (reference sequence). CDR3 length: 11 amino acids. The CDR3 sequence: CSANRNTEAFF. The CDR3 coding sequence is TGCAGTGCTAACAGGAACACTGAAGCTTTTTTT.

The rearrangement uses TRBV28 and TRBJ2-7; D is perhaps TRBD2 (6 bases). V lost 8 bases to trimming and J lost 4 bases, with 15 bases between them. The CDR3 spans 13 residues. Germline CDR1 and CDR2: MDHEN and SYDVKM. The CDR3 region has the DNA TGTGCCAGCCACTCGGGAGATCGGTACGAGCAGTACTTC. Translating gives CASHSGDRYEQYF.

This chain links TRBV11-3 with TRBJ1-5; 10 nucleotides align to TRBD1. V shed 3 bases, J shed 1 base, and the junction held 0 bases outside the gene matches. Germline values: CDR1 SGHNT, CDR2 YENEEA. There are 15 residues in the CDR3. CDR3 DNA sequence: TGTGCCAGCAGCTTGGGACAGGGGAGCAATCAGCCCCAGCATTTT. Residues: CASSLGQGSNQPQHF.

The chain joins TRBV28 to TRBJ1-2, with 7 bases matching TRBD1. Germline V lookup: CDR1 MDHEN, CDR2 SYDVKM. The CDR3 runs to 14 residues. The J segment lost 11 bases and the V segment lost 2 bases, leaving 11 bases of the junction unmatched. This CDR3 reads CASSLPRDSRKYTF. Written as DNA, the CDR3 is TGTGCCAGCAGTTTACCCAGGGACAGCAGGAAATACACCTTC.

The chain uses TRBV19 and TRBJ1-5; TRBD1 aligns across 7 bases. The CDR3 has 15 amino acids. Trimming cost V 6 bases and J 4 bases; bases outside gene matches: 9. Germline values: CDR1 LNHDA, CDR2 SQIVND (reference sequence). The CDR3 DNA reads as TGTGCCAGTAGGGTCGACAGGGTTGGTAATCAGCCCCAGCATTTT. Amino acids: CASRVDRVGNQPQHF.

The V call is TRBV13, the J call TRBJ2-3; 11 bases match TRBD2. CDR3 length equals 18 residues. V gave up 5 bases and J gave up 1 base; unmatched junction bases: 11. Per germline, CDR1 PRHDT and CDR2 FYEKMQ (reference sequence). Here the CDR3 reads CASSLPSGGLSGTDTQYF. The CDR3 nucleotides are TGTGCCAGCAGCCTCCCTAGCGGGGGGCTGTCAGGCACAGATACGCAGTATTTT.

The V gene is TRBV28, the J gene TRBJ1-1, with 9 bases identical to TRBD1. This CDR3 has 14 residues. The V segment lost 6 bases and the J segment 6 bases; nucleotides outside the gene matches: 8. Germline values: CDR1 MDHEN, CDR2 SYDVKM. CDR3 sequence: CASRIGTGLPEAFF. As DNA, the CDR3 is TGTGCCAGCAGGATCGGGACAGGGTTGCCTGAAGCTTTCTTT.

The chain recombines TRBV30 with TRBJ1-6; D ambiguous. The V and J ends lost 0 bases and 0 bases respectively, with 9 bases between them. Germline V lookup: CDR1 GTSNPN, CDR2 SVGIG (reference sequence). The CDR3 is 16 residues long. The CDR3, as DNA: TGTGCCTGGAGTGTATCTAGAAGCTCCTATAATTCACCCCTCCACTTT. Translation: CAWSVSRSSYNSPLHF.

The chain combines TRBV15 with TRBJ2-3; 9 nucleotides agree with TRBD2. With V trimmed by 5 bases and J by 2 bases, 5 bases remained unmatched. The CDR3 loop spans 15 amino acids. Per the germline V gene, CDR1 is LNHNV and CDR2 is YYDKDF (reference sequence). DNA of the CDR3: TGTGCCACCAGCGCCCGACTAGCGGCCACAGATACGCAGTATTTT. Amino acid sequence: CATSARLAATDTQYF.

The genes are TRBV20-1 and TRBJ1-4; 9 positions agree with TRBD1. The ends lost 3 bases at V and 0 bases at J; junction bases unmatched: 20. This CDR3 region has 21 residues. Germline V gene data show CDR1 as DFQATT and CDR2 as SNEGSKA (reference sequence). This CDR3 reads CSASSPLHKTGGISTNEKLFF. CDR3 DNA sequence: TGCAGTGCTAGTTCCCCCTTACACAAGACAGGGGGGATTTCAACTAATGAAAAACTGTTTTTT.

V usage is TRBV6-5 and J usage is TRBJ2-7, with 10 bases identical to TRBD2. Germline V gene lookup returns CDR1 MNHEY and CDR2 SVGAGI. Trimming cost V 5 bases and J 2 bases; bases outside gene matches: 6. The CDR3 contains 15 residues. CDR3 coding DNA: TGTGCCAGCAGTCGTTTAGCGGGGGGCCCCTACGAGCAGTACTTC. This gives the protein CASSRLAGGPYEQYF.

This clone was counted only a few times. The rearrangement uses TRBV28 and TRBJ2-4; D remains ambiguous. Per germline, CDR1 MDHEN and CDR2 SYDVKM. V was cut by 8 bases and J by 3 bases, with 14 bases left in between. The CDR3 covers 14 residues. CDR3 sequence reads: CASRVRRGKNIQYF. DNA for the CDR3: TGTGCCAGCCGAGTCCGCCGAGGCAAAAACATTCAGTACTTC.

V and J are TRBV28 and TRBJ2-7; 7 bases agree with TRBD1. This CDR3 has 15 amino acids. The germline V gene has CDR1 MDHEN and CDR2 SYDVKM. V trimming: 3 bases; J trimming: 2 bases; junction bases outside the gene matches: 7. CDR3 region: CASSFPGTATYEQYF. DNA of the CDR3: TGTGCCAGCAGTTTCCCCGGGACAGCTACCTACGAGCAGTACTTC.

The V call is TRBV5-1, the J call TRBJ2-7; D might be TRBD1 (6 bases). The CDR3 spans 15 residues. V was cut by 2 bases and J by 2 bases, with 14 bases left in between. Per germline, CDR1 SGHRS and CDR2 YFSETQ. This CDR3 reads CASSLMTGGTYEQYF. CDR3 in DNA: TGCGCCAGCAGCTTAATGACAGGAGGTACCTACGAGCAGTACTTC.

This clone was seen a single time. V and J are TRBV29-1 and TRBJ1-3; the D is unclear. CDR3 size: 12 residues. Germline V lookup: CDR1 SQVTM, CDR2 ANQGSEA. V gave up 5 bases and J gave up 4 bases, with 9 bases separating them. The CDR3 region has the DNA TGCAGCGTTAACTTCGGGGGAAACACCATATATTTT. Translated, it gives CSVNFGGNTIYF.

The chain has TRBV4-1 and TRBJ2-1, with D tentatively TRBD2 (5 bases). V gave up 1 base and J gave up 8 bases, with 18 bases separating them. Germline CDR1 reads MGHRA; CDR2 reads YSYEKL. The CDR3 is 16 amino acids. CDR3 protein: CASSQVGPSRYDEQFF. The CDR3 nucleotides read TGCGCCAGCAGCCAAGTTGGTCCTAGCCGGTATGATGAGCAGTTCTTC.

CDR3 nucleotides: TGTGCCAGCAGGGGGGGGACAGGGCGTAGCAATCAGCCCCAGCATTTT. Translation: CASRGGTGRSNQPQHF. V is TRBV27 and J is TRBJ1-5, with 9 positions matching TRBD1. CDR3 length: 16 residues. Germline CDR1 MNHEY, CDR2 SMNVEV (reference sequence). Germline trimming cut 6 bases from V and 0 bases from J; bases unmatched to any gene: 6.

The chain recombines TRBV7-8 with TRBJ1-6; D not certain. Germline V CDR1 and CDR2: SGHVS, FQNEAQ. V was clipped by 1 base and J by 6 bases, with 4 bases between them. The CDR3 is 13 amino acids. CDR3 in DNA: TGTGCCAGCAGCTTAGATCGTAATTCACCCCTCCACTTT. It translates to CASSLDRNSPLHF.

This chain joins TRBV11-2 and TRBJ2-3; possibly TRBD2 for D (6 bases). The CDR3 has 17 amino acids. CDR1 and CDR2 (germline): SGHAT, FQNNGV. With 2 bases removed from V and 11 bases from J, the gap between germline ends came to 26 bases. The CDR3 spells CASSLRQAGSSPVLQYF. For the CDR3, the DNA is TGTGCCAGCAGCTTACGGCAAGCGGGTTCGTCTCCAGTCCTGCAGTATTTT.

The chain links TRBV19 to TRBJ2-1; D is unclear. V lost 7 bases, J lost 7 bases, and 8 bases lay in between. Germline V gives CDR1 LNHDA, CDR2 SQIVND (reference sequence). This CDR3 is 11 amino acids long. DNA for the CDR3: TGTGCCAGTATCCATCGGAATGAGCAGTTCTTC. This codes for CASIHRNEQFF.

This clone was observed once. The chain is built from TRBV28 and TRBJ1-2; possible D gene TRBD1, 5 bases. The CDR3 totals 12 residues. CDR1 is MDHEN, CDR2 SYDVKM, per germline. V was trimmed by 8 bases and J by 5 bases, leaving 12 bases between them. In DNA form, the CDR3 reads TGTGCCAGCGCAGGGTTGGTATATGGCTACACCTTC. Protein product: CASAGLVYGYTF.

V is TRBV7-2 and J is TRBJ2-5, with 8 bases aligning to TRBD2. The V and J ends lost 5 bases and 0 bases, in that order; junction bases with no gene match: 5. The length of the CDR3 is 15 residues. Germline CDR1 SGHTA, CDR2 FQGNSA. CDR3 coding DNA: TGTGCCAGCAGCCCGGTACTAGCGGACCAAGAGACCCAGTACTTC. Translating it yields CASSPVLADQETQYF.

CDR3 in DNA: TGTGCCAGCAGCTTAGGCAGCGGGGGGACCACAGATACGCAGTATTTT. It is translated as CASSLGSGGTTDTQYF. The genes are TRBV7-9 and TRBJ2-3, with 9 bases identical to TRBD2. The J segment lost 2 bases and the V segment lost 1 base, leaving 4 bases of the junction unmatched. This CDR3 has 16 amino acids. The germline V gene has CDR1 SEHNR and CDR2 FQNEAQ (reference sequence).

The V call is TRBV7-2, the J call TRBJ2-1; possibly TRBD2 for D (6 bases). The germline CDR1 and CDR2 sequences are SGHTA and FQGNSA. This CDR3 is 17 amino acids long. V was clipped by 1 base and J by 5 bases, with 18 bases between them. DNA of the CDR3: TGTGCCAGCAGCTTAGGGGGACCGGAGGGAGAAGACAATGAGCAGTTCTTC. Translating gives CASSLGGPEGEDNEQFF. Full variable domain (rest looked up from reference TRBV7-2 and TRBJ2-1): GAGVSQSPSNKVTEKGKDVELRCDPISGHTALYWYRQSLGQGLEFLIYFQGNSAPDKSGLPSDRFSAERTGGSVSTLTIQRTQQEDSAVYLCASSLGGPEGEDNEQFFGPGTRLTVL.

The V gene is TRBV5-1, the J gene TRBJ2-7; 9 bases agree with TRBD1. The ends lost 4 bases at V and 0 bases at J; junction bases unmatched: 5. The CDR3 sequence is 15 residues long. CDR1 and CDR2 (germline): SGHRS, YFSETQ. The CDR3 nucleotides read TGCGCCAGCAGCGATCGGGACAGGGACTCCTACGAGCAGTACTTC. As protein: CASSDRDRDSYEQYF.

The J gene is TRBJ1-2, the V gene TRBV6-2 or TRBV6-3; the D gene is possibly TRBD1 (5 bases). The CDR3 totals 14 residues. Germline CDR1 MNHEY, CDR2 SVGEGT. V was cut by 0 bases and J by 4 bases, with 9 bases left in between. This CDR3 is CASSYSGLLYGYTF. CDR3 DNA: TGTGCCAGCAGTTACTCGGGGCTACTCTATGGCTACACCTTC.

The V gene is TRBV15, the J gene TRBJ1-5; 7 positions agree with TRBD1. This CDR3 is built from 15 residues. V was clipped by 1 base and J by 5 bases; unmatched bases: 5. In germline, CDR1 is LNHNV, CDR2 YYDKDF (reference sequence). The CDR3 loop is CATSRAEGQYQPQHF. In DNA form, the CDR3 reads TGTGCCACCAGCAGAGCCGAGGGACAGTATCAGCCCCAGCATTTT.

The chain combines TRBV2 with TRBJ1-6; D perhaps matches TRBD1 (6 bases). The V gene's germline CDR1 is SNHLY and CDR2 FYNNEI. The V end was cut by 2 bases, the J end by 7 bases, with 12 bases between. CDR3 length equals 15 residues. The CDR3 coding sequence is TGTGCCAGCAGTGAATGGTACAGGGAGAATTCACCCCTCCACTTT. Its protein is CASSEWYRENSPLHF.